This T cell receptor (beta chain) is from a study of CD8+CD57+ T cells in acquired aplastic anemia. TCR beta VDJ combinations and CDR3 sequences were profiled from genomic DNA. Via MiXCR, TCRdb re-called the reads, giving one row per CDR3 protein. This table holds 200,000 to 300,000 distinct CDR3 sequences, roughly 80% found once. Sequencing was done on patients that had shown CD8+CD57+ cell expansion by flow cytometry. V shed 3 bases and J shed 2 bases, with 14 bases lying between them. CDR3 length equals 15 residues. Looked up from germline, CDR1 is SGDLS and CDR2 is YYNGEE. Sequencing input: sorted CD4+, CD8+, or CD8+CD57+ T cells (not recorded which) from PBMCs. The chain combines TRBV9 with TRBJ2-5; weak D call: TRBD2 (6 bases). The receptor comes from a human donor with aplastic anemia. The CDR3 nucleotides read TGTGCCAGCAGCGCCGGGACTGGCGGACAAGAGACCCAGTACTTC. Protein sequence: CASSAGTGGQETQYF.